The 25 T cell receptor beta chains presented below share a single source sample, sequenced in a study of T cells after yellow fever vaccination. TCRdb passed the 5' RACE reads through MiXCR, listing each CDR3 protein once. The table includes a few hundred thousand distinct CDR3 sequences, roughly 4% detected once. The input for sequencing was PBMCs, taken on the day of the yellow fever booster vaccination. The receptors were sampled from a man aged 18 to 30 who received the YFV17D yellow fever vaccine.

Ten or more counts support this clonotype. This sequence joins TRBV11-2 and TRBJ2-1; D is uncertain. This CDR3 contains 13 residues. Trimming stripped 0 bases from V and 6 bases from J, with 6 bases between. Per the germline V gene, CDR1 is SGHAT and CDR2 is FQNNGV. In DNA form, the CDR3 reads TGTGCCAGCAGCTTAGATCTCCCCAATGAGCAGTTCTTC. Translated, it gives CASSLDLPNEQFF.

This clonotype occurred many times. The genes are TRBV18 and TRBJ2-1; TRBD2 matches at 9 bases. The CDR3 is made up of 15 amino acids. Germline trimming cut 3 bases from V and 6 bases from J; bases unmatched to any gene: 6. The V gene's germline CDR1 is KGHSH and CDR2 LQKENI. CDR3 sequence: CASSPPGAGGNEQFF. CDR3 in DNA: TGTGCCAGCTCACCTCCTGGAGCGGGGGGCAATGAGCAGTTCTTC.

This clonotype was counted at least ten times. The chain carries TRBV5-1 and TRBJ2-1, with TRBD2 identical over 11 bases. V shed 2 bases and J 5 bases; nucleotides not matched to a gene: 3. This CDR3 comprises 15 residues. Germline V gene lookup returns CDR1 SGHRS and CDR2 YFSETQ. DNA for the CDR3: TGCGCCAGCAGCTTACTAGCGGGGGCTCACAATGAGCAGTTCTTC. Its translation is CASSLLAGAHNEQFF.

Ten or more counts support this clonotype. This chain joins TRBV5-1 and TRBJ2-1, with D perhaps TRBD2 (6 bases). The CDR3 contains 13 residues. V lost 0 bases, J lost 7 bases, and 8 bases lay in between. Germline V gene sequence: CDR1 SGHRS, CDR2 YFSETQ. CDR3 protein: CASSLGRDNEQFF. In DNA form, the CDR3 reads TGCGCCAGCAGCTTGGGGCGGGATAATGAGCAGTTCTTC.

This clonotype was detected ten times or more. V gene TRBV5-1 combines with J gene TRBJ2-3; D unclear. Trimming removed 0 bases from V and 0 bases from J, with 8 bases in between. This CDR3 has 15 residues. From germline, CDR1 is SGHRS and CDR2 YFSETQ. In DNA, the CDR3 is TGCGCCAGCAGCTTGGACACGACTAGCACAGATACGCAGTATTTT. It codes for CASSLDTTSTDTQYF.

The sample holds many counts of this clonotype. The chain is built from TRBV7-9 and TRBJ1-5; a weak D match, TRBD1 (5 bases). There are 14 residues in the CDR3. The V end was cut by 6 bases, the J end by 4 bases, with 13 bases between. Germline assignment: CDR1 SEHNR and CDR2 FQNEAQ (reference sequence). The CDR3 DNA sequence: TGTGCCAGCAGTTCAGGGTTCGGAAATCAGCCCCAGCATTTT. It specifies CASSSGFGNQPQHF. Filled out from reference TRBV7-9 and TRBJ1-5, the complete variable domain reads DTGVSQNPRHKITKRGQNVTFRCDPISEHNRLYWYRQTLGQGPEFLTYFQNEAQLEKSRLLSDRFSAERPKGSFSTLEIQRTEQGDSAMYLCASSSGFGNQPQHFGDGTRLSIL.

This clonotype was found a few times. This rearrangement joins TRBV5-4 to TRBJ1-6; D gene unclear. CDR3 length equals 17 residues. V was shortened by 0 bases and J by 8 bases, with 18 bases between the two germline ends. The germline V gene has CDR1 SGHNT and CDR2 YYREEE (reference sequence). The CDR3 coding sequence is TGTGCCAGCAGCTTGGTTCTCTGGCCGGGCGGGGATTCACCCCTCCACTTT. Residues: CASSLVLWPGGDSPLHF. Full variable domain (remainder filled in from reference TRBV5-4 and TRBJ1-6): ETGVTQSPTHLIKTRGQQVTLRCSSQSGHNTVSWYQQALGQGPQFIFQYYREEENGRGNFPPRFSGLQFPNYSSELNVNALELDDSALYLCASSLVLWPGGDSPLHFGNGTRLTVT.

This clonotype was recorded many times. This chain joins TRBV7-6 and TRBJ2-1, with TRBD2 matching 9 bases. V lost 6 bases, J lost 12 bases, and 9 bases stayed unmatched. Looked up from germline, CDR1 is SGHVS and CDR2 is FNYEAQ. The CDR3 contains 13 residues. CDR3 loop: CASRPLAGPGQFF. CDR3 bases: TGTGCCAGCAGACCTCTAGCGGGGCCAGGGCAGTTCTTC.

The chain employs TRBV9 and TRBJ2-1; D remains unclear. This CDR3 is built from 16 residues. V was shortened by 5 bases and J by 0 bases, with 15 bases between the two germline ends. Germline CDR1 and CDR2: SGDLS and YYNGEE. This chain's CDR3 is CASSQPASGSYNEQFF. In DNA form, the CDR3 reads TGTGCCAGCAGTCAGCCCGCTTCCGGCTCCTACAATGAGCAGTTCTTC.

This clonotype was counted ten times or more. The chain combines TRBV5-1 with TRBJ1-4; 8 bases agree with TRBD1. This CDR3 is 15 amino acids long. J was trimmed by 8 bases and V by 4 bases; bases with no gene match: 10. CDR1 is SGHRS, CDR2 YFSETQ, per germline. The CDR3 coding sequence is TGCGCCAGCAGCAGAGTAGACAGGGGAGGCGAAAAACTGTTTTTT. It is translated as CASSRVDRGGEKLFF.

This clonotype was counted ten times or more. CDR3 in DNA: TGTGCCACCAGTGACCAAAGCGGGGGAGTCGATACGCAGTATTTT. Protein product: CATSDQSGGVDTQYF. V usage is TRBV24-1 and J usage is TRBJ2-3, with 8 nucleotides matching TRBD2. Germline V gene lookup returns CDR1 KGHDR and CDR2 SFDVKD. The CDR3 consists of 15 residues. With V trimmed by 4 bases and J by 6 bases, 8 bases remained unmatched.

This clonotype was counted between two and nine times. The chain uses TRBV18 and TRBJ2-3; 7 bases are shared with TRBD1. CDR1 KGHSH and CDR2 LQKENI come from the germline V gene. The CDR3 is made up of 13 amino acids. The junction had 3 bases not matched to a gene; V was cut back by 3 bases and J by 6 bases. This chain's CDR3 is CASSPGQEDTQYF. The CDR3 DNA reads TGTGCCAGCTCACCTGGACAGGAGGATACGCAGTATTTT.

This clonotype has ten or more counts. The chain recombines TRBV10-3 with TRBJ1-2, with D perhaps TRBD1 (6 bases). V lost 10 bases to trimming and J lost 3 bases, with 27 bases between them. CDR3 length equals 17 residues. Germline V lookup: CDR1 ENHRY, CDR2 SYGVKD. The CDR3 DNA is TGTGCCACCCATTACCACCGGGACAAGGGGGAAGACTATGGCTACACCTTC. Residues: CATHYHRDKGEDYGYTF.

This clonotype was seen a handful of times. This rearrangement joins TRBV2 to TRBJ2-2; a possible D gene is TRBD1 (7 bases). CDR3 length equals 14 residues. Germline CDR1 and CDR2: SNHLY and FYNNEI. The V and J ends lost 11 bases and 0 bases respectively, with 13 bases between them. CDR3: CAAGGQPNTGELFF. The CDR3 nucleotides read TGTGCCGCCGGGGGACAGCCGAACACCGGGGAGCTGTTTTTT.

The sample holds many counts of this clonotype. This sequence joins TRBV20-1 and TRBJ2-5; 9 bases are shared with TRBD2. Germline lookup yields CDR1 DFQATT and CDR2 SNEGSKA (reference sequence). The CDR3 loop spans 17 amino acids. V gave up 3 bases and J gave up 5 bases; unmatched junction bases: 16. The CDR3 nucleotides read TGCAGTGCTAGCCCCGAGTACCTGCGGGGGGGGCAGGAGACCCAGTACTTC. Protein: CSASPEYLRGGQETQYF.

The rearrangement uses TRBV20-1 and TRBJ2-2, with D perhaps matching TRBD1 (6 bases). V dropped 6 bases and J dropped 2 bases, with 16 bases sitting between them. This CDR3 is built from 15 residues. Germline CDR1 is DFQATT and CDR2 is SNEGSKA (reference sequence). CDR3 sequence reads: CSAPGALLNTGELFF. The CDR3 DNA sequence: TGCAGTGCACCAGGGGCCCTACTAAACACCGGGGAGCTGTTTTTT.

This clonotype was observed many times. The rearrangement links TRBV6-1 to TRBJ2-6; no definite D call. The CDR3 extends over 15 amino acids. The germline gives CDR1 MNHNS, CDR2 SASEGT. Between the trimmed V and J ends, which lost 5 bases and 0 bases, there was a span of 8 bases. CDR3 loop: CASSKHVSGANVLTF. The DNA of the CDR3 is TGTGCCAGCAGTAAACATGTCTCTGGGGCCAACGTCCTGACTTTC.

In its sample, this clonotype was seen many times. V and J are TRBV11-1 and TRBJ2-1; no firm D call. This CDR3 has 13 amino acids. V dropped 2 bases and J dropped 10 bases, with 12 bases sitting between them. Germline V gene data show CDR1 as SGHAT and CDR2 as FQDESV (reference sequence). CDR3 coding DNA: TGTGCCAGCAGCTTACCCCTTTTGGAGGAGCAGTTCTTC. It specifies CASSLPLLEEQFF.

This clonotype was counted between two and nine times. This chain uses TRBV15 with TRBJ2-2, with TRBD1 matching over 7 bases. Germline V lookup: CDR1 LNHNV, CDR2 YYDKDF (reference sequence). The J segment lost 7 bases and the V segment lost 1 base, leaving 3 bases of the junction unmatched. The CDR3 totals 14 residues. As DNA, the CDR3 is TGTGCCACCAGCAGAGCAACAGGGGTCGGGGAGCTGTTTTTT. Protein product: CATSRATGVGELFF.

At least ten counts were recorded for this clonotype. The chain recombines TRBV3-1 with TRBJ2-7; D is uncertain. The CDR3 length is 13 residues. CDR1 and CDR2 from the germline V gene are LGHDT and YNNKEL (reference sequence). The V gene lost 1 base and the J gene lost 5 bases, with 9 bases spanning the gap. This chain's CDR3 is CASSQVLPDEQYF. The CDR3 bases are TGTGCCAGCAGCCAAGTTTTACCGGACGAGCAGTACTTC.

This clonotype was detected ten times or more. The gene calls are TRBV6-1 and TRBJ1-1; D is unresolved. Germline V gene lookup returns CDR1 MNHNS and CDR2 SASEGT. Trimming cost V 3 bases and J 3 bases, with 5 bases left between them. The CDR3 extends over 12 amino acids. CDR3: CASSDFDTEAFF. The CDR3 nucleotides are TGTGCCAGCAGTGATTTCGACACTGAAGCTTTCTTT.

This clonotype was seen a handful of times. The gene calls are TRBV6-2 or TRBV6-3 and TRBJ1-5; D unclear. This CDR3 has 13 amino acids. CDR1 MNHEY and CDR2 SVGEGT come from the germline V gene. The ends were cut back, 6 bases at V and 3 bases at J, with 9 bases in the middle. CDR3 loop: CASRDTPNQPQHF. The CDR3, as DNA: TGTGCCAGCAGAGACACGCCCAATCAGCCCCAGCATTTT.

The chain is built from TRBV19 and TRBJ1-1; D remains ambiguous. Trimming took 3 bases from V and 1 from J, leaving 6 bases between them. The CDR3 has 13 residues. The germline CDR1 and CDR2 sequences are LNHDA and SQIVND (reference sequence). CDR3 bases: TGTGCCAGTAGTATCCTCAAGAACACTGAAGCTTTCTTT. It codes for CASSILKNTEAFF.

This clonotype was counted ten times or more. The chain joins TRBV7-2 to TRBJ2-3; D is perhaps TRBD1 (6 bases). The CDR3 sequence is 15 residues long. V dropped 3 bases and J dropped 3 bases, with 13 bases sitting between them. Germline values: CDR1 SGHTA, CDR2 FQGNSA. CDR3 sequence (DNA): TGTGCCAGCAGCTTCGTGGGGGCCGGAACAGATACGCAGTATTTT. Translation: CASSFVGAGTDTQYF.

This clonotype was seen repeatedly, ten times or more. V is TRBV6-2 or TRBV6-3 and J is TRBJ1-1; D is undetermined. Trimming pared 1 base from V and 5 bases from J, leaving 5 bases between. The CDR3 runs 12 residues. CDR1 and CDR2 (germline): MNHEY, SVGEGT. The CDR3 nucleotides read TGTGCCAGCAGTTACTTTCAGACTGAAGCTTTCTTT. It translates to CASSYFQTEAFF.